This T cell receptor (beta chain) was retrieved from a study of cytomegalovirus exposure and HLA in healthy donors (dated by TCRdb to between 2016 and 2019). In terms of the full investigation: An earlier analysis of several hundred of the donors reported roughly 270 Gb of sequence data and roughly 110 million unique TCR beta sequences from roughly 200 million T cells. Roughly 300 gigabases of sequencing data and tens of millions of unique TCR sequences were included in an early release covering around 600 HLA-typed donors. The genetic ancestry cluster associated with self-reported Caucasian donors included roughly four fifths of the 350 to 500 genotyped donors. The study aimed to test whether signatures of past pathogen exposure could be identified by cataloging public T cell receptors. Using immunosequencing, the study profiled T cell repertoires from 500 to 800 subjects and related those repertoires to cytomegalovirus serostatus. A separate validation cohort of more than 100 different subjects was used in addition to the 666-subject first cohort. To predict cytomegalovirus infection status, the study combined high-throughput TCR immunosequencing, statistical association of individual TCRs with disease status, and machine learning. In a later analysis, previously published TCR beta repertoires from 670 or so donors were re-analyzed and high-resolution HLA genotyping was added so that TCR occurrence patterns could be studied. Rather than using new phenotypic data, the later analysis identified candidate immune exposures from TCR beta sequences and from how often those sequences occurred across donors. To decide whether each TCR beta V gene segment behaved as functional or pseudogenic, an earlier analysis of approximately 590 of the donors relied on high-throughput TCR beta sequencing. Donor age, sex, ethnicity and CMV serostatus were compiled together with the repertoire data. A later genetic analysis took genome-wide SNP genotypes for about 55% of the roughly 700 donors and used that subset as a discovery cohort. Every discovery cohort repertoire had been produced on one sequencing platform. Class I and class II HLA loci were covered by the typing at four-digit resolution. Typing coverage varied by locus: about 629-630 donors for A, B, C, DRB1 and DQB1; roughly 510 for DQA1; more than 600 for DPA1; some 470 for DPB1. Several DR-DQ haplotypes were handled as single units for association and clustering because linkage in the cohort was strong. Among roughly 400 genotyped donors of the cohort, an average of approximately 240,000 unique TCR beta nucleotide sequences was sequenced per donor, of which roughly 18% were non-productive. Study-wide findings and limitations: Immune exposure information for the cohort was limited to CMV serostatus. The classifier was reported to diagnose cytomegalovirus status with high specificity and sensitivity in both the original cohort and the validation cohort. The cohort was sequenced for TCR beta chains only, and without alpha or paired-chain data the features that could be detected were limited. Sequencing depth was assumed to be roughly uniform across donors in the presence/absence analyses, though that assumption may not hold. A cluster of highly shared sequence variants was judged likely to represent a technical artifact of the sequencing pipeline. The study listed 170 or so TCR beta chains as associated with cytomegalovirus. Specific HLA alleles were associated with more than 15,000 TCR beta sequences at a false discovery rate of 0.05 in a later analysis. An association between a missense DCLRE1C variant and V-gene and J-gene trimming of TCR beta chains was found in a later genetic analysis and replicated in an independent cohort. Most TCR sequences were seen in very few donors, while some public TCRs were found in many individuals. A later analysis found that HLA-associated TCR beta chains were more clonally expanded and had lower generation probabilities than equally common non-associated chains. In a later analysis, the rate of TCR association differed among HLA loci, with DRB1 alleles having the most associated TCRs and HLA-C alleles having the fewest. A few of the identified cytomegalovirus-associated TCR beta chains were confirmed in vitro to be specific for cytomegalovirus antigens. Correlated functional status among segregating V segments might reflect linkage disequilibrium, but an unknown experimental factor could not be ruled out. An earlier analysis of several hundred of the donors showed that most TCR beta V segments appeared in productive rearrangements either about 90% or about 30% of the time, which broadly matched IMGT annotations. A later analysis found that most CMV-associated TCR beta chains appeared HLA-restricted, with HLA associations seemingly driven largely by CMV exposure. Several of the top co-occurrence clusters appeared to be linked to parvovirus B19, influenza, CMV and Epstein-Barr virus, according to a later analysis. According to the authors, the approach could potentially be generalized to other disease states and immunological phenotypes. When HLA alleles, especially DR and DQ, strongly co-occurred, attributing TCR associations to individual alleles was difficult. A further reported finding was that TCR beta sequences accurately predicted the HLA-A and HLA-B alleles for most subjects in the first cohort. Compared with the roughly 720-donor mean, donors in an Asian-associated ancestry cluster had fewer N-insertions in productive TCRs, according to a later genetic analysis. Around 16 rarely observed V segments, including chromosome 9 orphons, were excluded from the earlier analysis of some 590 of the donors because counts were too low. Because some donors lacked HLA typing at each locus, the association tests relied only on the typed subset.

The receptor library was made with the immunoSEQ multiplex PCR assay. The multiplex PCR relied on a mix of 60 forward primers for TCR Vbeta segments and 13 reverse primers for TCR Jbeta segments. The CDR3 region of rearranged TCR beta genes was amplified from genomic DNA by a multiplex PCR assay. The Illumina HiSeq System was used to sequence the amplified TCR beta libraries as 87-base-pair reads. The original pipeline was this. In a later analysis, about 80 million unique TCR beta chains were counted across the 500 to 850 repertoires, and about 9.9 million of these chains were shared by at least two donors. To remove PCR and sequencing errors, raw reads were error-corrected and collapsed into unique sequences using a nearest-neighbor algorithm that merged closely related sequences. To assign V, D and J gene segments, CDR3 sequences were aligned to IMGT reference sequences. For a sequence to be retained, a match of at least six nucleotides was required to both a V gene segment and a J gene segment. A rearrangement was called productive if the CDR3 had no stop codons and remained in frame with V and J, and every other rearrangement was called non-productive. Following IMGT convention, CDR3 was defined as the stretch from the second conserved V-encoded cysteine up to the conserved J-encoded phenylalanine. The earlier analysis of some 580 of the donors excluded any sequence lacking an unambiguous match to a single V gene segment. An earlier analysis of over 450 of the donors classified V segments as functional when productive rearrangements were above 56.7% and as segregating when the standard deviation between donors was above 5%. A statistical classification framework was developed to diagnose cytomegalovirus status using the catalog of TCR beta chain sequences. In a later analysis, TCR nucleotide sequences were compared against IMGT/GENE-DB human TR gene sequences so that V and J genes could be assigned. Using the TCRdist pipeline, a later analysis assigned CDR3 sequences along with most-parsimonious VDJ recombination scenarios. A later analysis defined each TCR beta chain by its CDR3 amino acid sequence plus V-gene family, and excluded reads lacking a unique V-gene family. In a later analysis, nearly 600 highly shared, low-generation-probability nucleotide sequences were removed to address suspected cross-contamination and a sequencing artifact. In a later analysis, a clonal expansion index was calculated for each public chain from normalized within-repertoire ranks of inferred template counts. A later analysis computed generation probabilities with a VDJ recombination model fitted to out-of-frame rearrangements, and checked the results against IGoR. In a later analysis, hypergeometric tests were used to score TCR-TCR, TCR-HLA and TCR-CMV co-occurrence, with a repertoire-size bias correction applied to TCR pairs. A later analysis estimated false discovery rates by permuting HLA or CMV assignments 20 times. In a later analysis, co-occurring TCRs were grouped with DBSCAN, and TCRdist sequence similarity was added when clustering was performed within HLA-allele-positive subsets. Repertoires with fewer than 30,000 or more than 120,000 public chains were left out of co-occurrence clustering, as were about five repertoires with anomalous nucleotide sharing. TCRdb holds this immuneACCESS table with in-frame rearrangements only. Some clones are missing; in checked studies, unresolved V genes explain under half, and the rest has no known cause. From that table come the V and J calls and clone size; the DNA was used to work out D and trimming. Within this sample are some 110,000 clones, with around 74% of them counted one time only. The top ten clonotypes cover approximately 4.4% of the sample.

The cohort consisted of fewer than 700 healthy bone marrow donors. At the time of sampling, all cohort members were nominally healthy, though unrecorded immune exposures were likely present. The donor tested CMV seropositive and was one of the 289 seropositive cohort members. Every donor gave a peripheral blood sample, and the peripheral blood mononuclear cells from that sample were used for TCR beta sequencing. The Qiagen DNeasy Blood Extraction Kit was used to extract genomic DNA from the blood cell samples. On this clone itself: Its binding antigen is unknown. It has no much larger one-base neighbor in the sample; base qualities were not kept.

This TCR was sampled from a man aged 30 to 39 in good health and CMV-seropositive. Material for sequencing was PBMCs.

The CDR3 loop reads CASSVTAFNQPQHF. DNA sequence: TGTGCCAGCAGCGTTACAGCTTTCAATCAGCCCCAGCATTTT. The chain couples TRBV7-2 to TRBJ1-5, with the D gene not clear enough to name. CDR1 and CDR2, looked up from the germline V gene, are SGHTA and FQGNSA. The CDR3 sequence holds 14 residues, the cysteine and phenylalanine included. Just the 42-base CDR3 DNA is kept, in frame starting at base 1. The V and J ends are trimmed by 5 bases and 3 bases, leaving 11 bases between them.